In its sample, the clone carrying this T cell receptor beta chain was seen many times. The antigen is undetermined. The data were obtained in a study of T-cell reconstitution after alpha-beta-depleted transplantation in children. Study outcomes and limitations: Surviving recipient T cells and thymic progenitors underlay high day-60 TCRbeta diversity in some patients. After one year, T-cell counts and TCRbeta diversity mostly came from new T cells. Several hundred expanded graft clones reportedly supplied alpha-beta T cells about two months after transplant.

Molecular barcoding with unique molecular identifiers was used for the TCRbeta library. MiXCR was run by TCRdb on the PCR reads, yielding one entry per CDR3 protein. The data show hundreds of thousands of distinct CDR3 sequences, 10% to 15% seen once. The source material was PBMCs, sampled before TCRalphabeta/CD19-depleted stem cell transplant. The TCR comes from a girl aged 2-9 years with congenital amegakaryocytic thrombocytopenia, due to receive a stem cell transplant.

The CDR3 DNA sequence: TGCGCCAGCAGCTTGGGCGACGTAGAGACCCAGTACTTC. Translating gives CASSLGDVETQYF. The chain carries TRBV5-1 and TRBJ2-5, with D unresolved. The CDR3 spans 13 residues. V dropped 0 bases and J dropped 4 bases, with 7 bases sitting between them. Per germline, CDR1 SGHRS and CDR2 YFSETQ.